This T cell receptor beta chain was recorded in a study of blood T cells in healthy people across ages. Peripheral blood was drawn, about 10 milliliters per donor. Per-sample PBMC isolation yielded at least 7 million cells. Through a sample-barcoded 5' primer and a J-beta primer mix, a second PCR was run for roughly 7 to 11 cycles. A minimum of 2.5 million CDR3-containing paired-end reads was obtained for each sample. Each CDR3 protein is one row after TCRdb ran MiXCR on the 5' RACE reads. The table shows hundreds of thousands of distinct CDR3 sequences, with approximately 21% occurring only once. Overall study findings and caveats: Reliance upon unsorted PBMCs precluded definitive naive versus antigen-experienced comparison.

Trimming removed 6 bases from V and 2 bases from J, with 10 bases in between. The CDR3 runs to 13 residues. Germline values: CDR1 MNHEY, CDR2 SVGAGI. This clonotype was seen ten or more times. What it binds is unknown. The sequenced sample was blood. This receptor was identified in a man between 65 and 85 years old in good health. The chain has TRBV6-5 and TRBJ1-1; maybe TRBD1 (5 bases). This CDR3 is CASSDRFNTEAFF. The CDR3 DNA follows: TGTGCCAGCAGCGACAGATTTAACACTGAAGCTTTCTTT.